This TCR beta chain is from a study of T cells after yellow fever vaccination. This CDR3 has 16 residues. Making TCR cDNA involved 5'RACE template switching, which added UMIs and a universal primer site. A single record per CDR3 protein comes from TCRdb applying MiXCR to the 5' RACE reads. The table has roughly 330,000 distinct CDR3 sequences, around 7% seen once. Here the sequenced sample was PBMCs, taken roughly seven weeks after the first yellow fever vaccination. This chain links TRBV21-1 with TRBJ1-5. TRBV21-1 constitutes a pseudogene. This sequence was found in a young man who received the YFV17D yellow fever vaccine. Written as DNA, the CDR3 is TGTGCCAGCTACTCACCGATCCTCGGGGGCAATCAGCCCCAGCATTTT. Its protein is CASYSPILGGNQPQHF.